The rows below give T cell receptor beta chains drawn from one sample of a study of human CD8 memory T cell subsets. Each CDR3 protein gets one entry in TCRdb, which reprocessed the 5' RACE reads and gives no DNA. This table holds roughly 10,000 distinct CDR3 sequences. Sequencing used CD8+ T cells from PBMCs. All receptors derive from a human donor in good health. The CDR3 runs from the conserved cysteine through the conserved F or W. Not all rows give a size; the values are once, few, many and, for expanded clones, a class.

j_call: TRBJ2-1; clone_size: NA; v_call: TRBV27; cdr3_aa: CASSSWREYNEQFF
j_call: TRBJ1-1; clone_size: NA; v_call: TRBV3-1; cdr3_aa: CASSPPPRADKTEAFF
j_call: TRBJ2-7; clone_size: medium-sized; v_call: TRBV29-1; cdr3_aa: CSVMTGRAYEQYF
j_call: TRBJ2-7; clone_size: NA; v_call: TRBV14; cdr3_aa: CASSPQASNIYEQYF
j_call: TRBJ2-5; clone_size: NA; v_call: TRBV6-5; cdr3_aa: CASSYEGLEETQYF
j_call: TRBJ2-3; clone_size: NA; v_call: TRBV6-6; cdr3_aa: CASSPTSSTDTQYF
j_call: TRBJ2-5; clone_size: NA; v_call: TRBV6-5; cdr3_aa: CASSYGAGIETQYF
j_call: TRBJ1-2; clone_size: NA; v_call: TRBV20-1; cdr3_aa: CSASGSSSYGYTF
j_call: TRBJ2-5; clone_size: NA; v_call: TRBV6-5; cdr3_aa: CASRERNTGRKGTQYF
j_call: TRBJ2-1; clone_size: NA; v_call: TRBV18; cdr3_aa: CASSPLGNYNEQFF